This record looks at one T cell receptor (beta chain) sequence and its context. Its antigen remains unidentified. TCR alpha and TCR beta cDNA libraries carrying sample barcodes and UMIs were produced by 5'RACE using constant-segment primers. TCRdb used MiXCR to reprocess the 5' RACE reads, holding one entry per CDR3 protein. The sample shows 350,000 or so distinct CDR3 sequences, over 20% of them seen only once. The data are from a study of T-cell memory formation after mild COVID-19. Study-wide results and limits: Contracting clones localized mainly to CM and EM when CD4+ and mainly to EMRA when CD8+.

V lost 5 bases to trimming and J lost 3 bases; unmatched junction nucleotides: 6. This CDR3 comprises 15 residues. CDR1 and CDR2 (germline): SNHLY, FYNNEI. The receptor was derived from an adult woman who had mild COVID-19 (a few samples of this study predate the infection). Cell type and time point are not known. J is TRBJ2-3 and V is TRBV2, with 9 bases that match TRBD1. Sequencing input: PBMCs or a T cell subset sorted from them (not recorded which). The CDR3 protein is CASSPTGGVTDTQYF. Written as DNA, the CDR3 is TGTGCCAGCAGTCCCACAGGGGGCGTAACAGATACGCAGTATTTT.